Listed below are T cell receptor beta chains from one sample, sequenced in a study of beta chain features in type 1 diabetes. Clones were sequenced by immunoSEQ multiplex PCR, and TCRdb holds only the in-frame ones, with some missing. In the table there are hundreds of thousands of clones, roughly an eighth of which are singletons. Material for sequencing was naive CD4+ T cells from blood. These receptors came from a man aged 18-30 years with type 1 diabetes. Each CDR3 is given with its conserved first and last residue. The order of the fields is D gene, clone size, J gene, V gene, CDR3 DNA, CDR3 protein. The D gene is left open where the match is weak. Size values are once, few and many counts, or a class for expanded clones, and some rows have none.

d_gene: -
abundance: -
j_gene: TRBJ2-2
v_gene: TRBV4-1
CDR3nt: TGCGCCAGCAGCCAAAATACAGCTAACACCGGGGAGCTGTTTTTT
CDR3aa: CASSQNTANTGELFF

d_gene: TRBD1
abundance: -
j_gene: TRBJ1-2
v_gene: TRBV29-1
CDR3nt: TGCAGCGTCGCGGGACAGGGGATTGGAGGCTACACCTTC
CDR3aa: CSVAGQGIGGYTF

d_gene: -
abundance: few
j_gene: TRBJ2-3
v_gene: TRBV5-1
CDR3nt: TGCGCCAGCAGCTTGGAGGGCAAGTTCACAGATACGCAGTATTTT
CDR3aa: CASSLEGKFTDTQYF

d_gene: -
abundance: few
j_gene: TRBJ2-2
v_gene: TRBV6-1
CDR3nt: TGTGCCAGCAGTGAACGGTCTAACACCGGGGAGCTGTTTTTT
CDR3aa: CASSERSNTGELFF

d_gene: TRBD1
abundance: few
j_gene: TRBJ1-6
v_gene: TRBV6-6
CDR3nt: TGTGCCAGCAGTGGGAGACAGGGGGGAGGGGGTTCACCCCTCCACTTT
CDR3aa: CASSGRQGGGGSPLHF

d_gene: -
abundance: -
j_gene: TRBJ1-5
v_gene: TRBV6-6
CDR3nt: TGTGCCAGCAGCTACGACGGTAATCAGCCCCAGCATTTT
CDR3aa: CASSYDGNQPQHF

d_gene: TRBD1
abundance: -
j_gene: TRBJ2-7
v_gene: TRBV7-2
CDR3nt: TGTGCCAGCAGCTTATTTTGGGGACAGGGAGTGTACGAGCAGTACTTC
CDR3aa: CASSLFWGQGVYEQYF

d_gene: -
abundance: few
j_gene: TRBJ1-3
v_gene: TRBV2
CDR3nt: TGTGCCAGCAGTGAAGCGTTCTCTGGAAACACCATATATTTT
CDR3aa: CASSEAFSGNTIYF

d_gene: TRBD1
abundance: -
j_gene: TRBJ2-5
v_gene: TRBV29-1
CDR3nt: TGCAGCGCCCTCCAGGGGGATGGAGAGACCCAGTACTTC
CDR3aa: CSALQGDGETQYF

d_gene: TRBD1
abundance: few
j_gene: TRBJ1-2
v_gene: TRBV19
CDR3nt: TGTGCCAGTAGTGATGCAGGGGGCTGGAACTATGGCTACACCTTC
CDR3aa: CASSDAGGWNYGYTF

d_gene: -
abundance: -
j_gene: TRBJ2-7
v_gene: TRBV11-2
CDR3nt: TGTGCCAGCAGACCGACAGGATCGGCCTACGAGCAGTACTTC
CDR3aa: CASRPTGSAYEQYF

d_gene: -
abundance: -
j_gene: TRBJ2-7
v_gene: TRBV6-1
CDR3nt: TGTGCCAGCAGTCACCAGGAGGGCGAGCAGTACTTC
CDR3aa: CASSHQEGEQYF

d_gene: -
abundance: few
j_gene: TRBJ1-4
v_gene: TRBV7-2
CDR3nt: TGTGCCAGCAGCCTCACAGGGATTAATGAAAAACTGTTTTTT
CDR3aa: CASSLTGINEKLFF

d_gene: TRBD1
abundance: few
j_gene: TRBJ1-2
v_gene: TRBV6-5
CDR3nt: TGTGCCAGCAGTTACTCGCTGGGACAGTGGGGCTACACCTTC
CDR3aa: CASSYSLGQWGYTF

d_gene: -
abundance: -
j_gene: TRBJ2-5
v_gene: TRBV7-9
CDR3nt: TGTGCCAGCAGCTTACAATTCAACCAAGAGACCCAGTACTTC
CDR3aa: CASSLQFNQETQYF

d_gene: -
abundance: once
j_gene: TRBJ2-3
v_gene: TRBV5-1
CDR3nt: TGCGCCAGCAGCTTGCGACCCTCTGGCGGTGTTAGCCCAGATACGCAGTATTTT
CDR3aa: CASSLRPSGGVSPDTQYF

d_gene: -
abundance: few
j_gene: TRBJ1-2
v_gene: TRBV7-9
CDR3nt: TGTGCCAGCAGCTTATCACGGGGTGGCTACACCTTC
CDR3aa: CASSLSRGGYTF

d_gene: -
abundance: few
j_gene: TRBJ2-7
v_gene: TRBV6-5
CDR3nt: TGTGCCAGCACTACCGGAGCCGGCGAGCAGTACTTC
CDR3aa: CASTTGAGEQYF

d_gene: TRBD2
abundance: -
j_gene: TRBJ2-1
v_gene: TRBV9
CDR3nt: TGTGCCAGCAGCGTGACTAGCGGGGGGTACAATGAGCAGTTCTTC
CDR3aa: CASSVTSGGYNEQFF

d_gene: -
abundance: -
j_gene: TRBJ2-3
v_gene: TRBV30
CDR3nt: TGTGCCTGGAGTGACGGGCTCCGTGGGATCAACATAGTCGGGGATACGCAGTATTTT
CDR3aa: CAWSDGLRGINIVGDTQYF

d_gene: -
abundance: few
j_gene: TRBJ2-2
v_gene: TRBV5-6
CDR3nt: TGTGCCAGCAGCTTGGTTCTGGGTTGGACCGGGGAGCTGTTTTTT
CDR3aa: CASSLVLGWTGELFF

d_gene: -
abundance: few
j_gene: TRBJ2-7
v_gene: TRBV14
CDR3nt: TGTGCCAGCAGCCACAAACTCCGGGGCGGGTACGAGCAGTACTTC
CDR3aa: CASSHKLRGGYEQYF

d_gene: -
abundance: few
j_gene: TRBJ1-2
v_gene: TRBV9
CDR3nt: TGTGCCAGCAGCGGTCAGCAGGGCTACACCTTC
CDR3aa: CASSGQQGYTF

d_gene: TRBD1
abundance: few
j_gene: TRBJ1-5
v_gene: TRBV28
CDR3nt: TGTGCCAGCATCCAAGGGGGCCGGGATCCCAATCAGCCCCAGCATTTT
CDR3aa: CASIQGGRDPNQPQHF

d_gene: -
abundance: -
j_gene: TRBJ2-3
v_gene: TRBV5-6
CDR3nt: TGTGCCAGCAGCCTCGACATCACTAGCACAGATACGCAGTATTTT
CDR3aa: CASSLDITSTDTQYF

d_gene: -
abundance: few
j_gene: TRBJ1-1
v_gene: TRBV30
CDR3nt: TGTGCCTGGAGTGTACGTGGAGACACTGAAGCTTTCTTT
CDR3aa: CAWSVRGDTEAFF

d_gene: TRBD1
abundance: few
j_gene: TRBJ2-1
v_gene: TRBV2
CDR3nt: TGTGCCAGCAAAATGGACAGGGAGGAGTACAATGAGCAGTTCTTC
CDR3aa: CASKMDREEYNEQFF

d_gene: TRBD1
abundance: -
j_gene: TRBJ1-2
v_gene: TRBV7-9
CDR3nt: TGTGCCAGCAGCTCCGGACAGGGAGATGGCTACACCTTC
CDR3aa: CASSSGQGDGYTF

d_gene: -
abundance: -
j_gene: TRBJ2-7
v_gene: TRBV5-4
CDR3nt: TGTGCCAGCAGACAGGACCCAGGGAACGTCTACGAGCAGTACTTC
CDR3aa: CASRQDPGNVYEQYF

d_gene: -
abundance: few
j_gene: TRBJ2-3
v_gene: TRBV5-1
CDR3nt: TGCGCCAGCAGCTTCGAGGCGGACACAGATACGCAGTATTTT
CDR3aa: CASSFEADTDTQYF

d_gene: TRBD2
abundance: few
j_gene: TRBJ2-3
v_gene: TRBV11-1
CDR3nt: TGTGCCAGCAGCTACGCAGGGAGGGCAGATACGCAGTATTTT
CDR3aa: CASSYAGRADTQYF

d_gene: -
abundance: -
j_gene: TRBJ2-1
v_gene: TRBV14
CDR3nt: TGTGCCAGCAGCCAAGACACAGTGACCTTGGGTGAGCAGTTCTTC
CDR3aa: CASSQDTVTLGEQFF

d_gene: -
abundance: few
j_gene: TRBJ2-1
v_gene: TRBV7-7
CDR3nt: TGTGCTAGCAGCGAACAGGGTCGGGATGAGCAGTTCTTC
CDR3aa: CASSEQGRDEQFF

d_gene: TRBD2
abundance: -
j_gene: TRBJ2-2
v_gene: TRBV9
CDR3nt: TGTGCCAGCAGCGTAGGGTCTAGCGGGGGTAACACCGGGGAGCTGTTTTTT
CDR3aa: CASSVGSSGGNTGELFF

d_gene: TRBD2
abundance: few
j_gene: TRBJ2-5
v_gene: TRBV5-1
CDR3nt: TGCGCCAGCAGCTTGGGGACTAGCGGGGAAGAGACCCAGTACTTC
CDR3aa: CASSLGTSGEETQYF

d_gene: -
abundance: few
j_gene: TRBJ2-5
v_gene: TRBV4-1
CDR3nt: TGCGCCAGCAGCCCCCCAACGGCCCAGTACTTC
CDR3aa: CASSPPTAQYF

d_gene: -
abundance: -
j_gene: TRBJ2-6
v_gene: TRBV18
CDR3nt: TGTGCCAGCTCACCGTCAGGGGGGCCTGGGGCCAACGTCCTGACTTTC
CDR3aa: CASSPSGGPGANVLTF

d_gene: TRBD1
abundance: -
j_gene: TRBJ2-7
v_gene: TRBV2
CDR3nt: TGTGCCAGCAGTGAAGAGGGACAGGGGTCCTACGAGCAGTACTTC
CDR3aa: CASSEEGQGSYEQYF

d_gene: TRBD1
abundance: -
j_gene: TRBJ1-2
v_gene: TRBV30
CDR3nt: TGTGCCTGGAGCGAACAGGGGAACTATGGCTACACCTTC
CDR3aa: CAWSEQGNYGYTF

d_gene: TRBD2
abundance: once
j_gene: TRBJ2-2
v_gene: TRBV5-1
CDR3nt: TGCGCCAGCAGCTTGGAAGGGACTAGCCGCACCGGGGAGCTGTTTTTT
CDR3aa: CASSLEGTSRTGELFF

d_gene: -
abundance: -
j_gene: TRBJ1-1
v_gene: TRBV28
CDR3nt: TGTGCCAGCAGTTCCCCCACGGGAGTCACTGAAGCTTTCTTT
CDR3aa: CASSSPTGVTEAFF

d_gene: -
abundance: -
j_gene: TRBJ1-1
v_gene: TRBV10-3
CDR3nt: TGTGCCATCAGTGACAGGGGCGAATCGATGAACACTGAAGCTTTCTTT
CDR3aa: CAISDRGESMNTEAFF

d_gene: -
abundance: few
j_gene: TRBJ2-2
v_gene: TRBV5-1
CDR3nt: TGCGCCAGCAGCCCGGGGACCGCGGGGACCGGGGAGCTGTTTTTT
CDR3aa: CASSPGTAGTGELFF

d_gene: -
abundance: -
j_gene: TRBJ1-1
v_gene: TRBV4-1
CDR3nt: TGCGCCAGCAGCCAAGAGAGGGGGGTGAACACTGAAGCTTTCTTT
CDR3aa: CASSQERGVNTEAFF

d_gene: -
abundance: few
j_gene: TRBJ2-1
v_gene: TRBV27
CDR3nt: TGTGCCAGCAGCCCACAACTAGGAGGGGCCAATGAGCAGTTCTTC
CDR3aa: CASSPQLGGANEQFF

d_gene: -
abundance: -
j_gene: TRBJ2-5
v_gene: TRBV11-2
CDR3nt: TGTGCCAGCAGCGCCACAGTAGCGACCCAGTACTTC
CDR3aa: CASSATVATQYF

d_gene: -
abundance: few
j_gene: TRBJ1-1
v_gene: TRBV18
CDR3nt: TGTGCCAGCTCACTGAGAGACGCGAACACTGAAGCTTTCTTT
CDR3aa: CASSLRDANTEAFF

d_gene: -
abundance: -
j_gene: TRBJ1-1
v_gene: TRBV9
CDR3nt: TGTGCCAGCAGCGGAAGGGGGACAACCATGGACACTGAAGCTTTCTTT
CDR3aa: CASSGRGTTMDTEAFF